A selection of T cell receptor beta chains follows, all from one sample in a study of cytomegalovirus exposure and HLA in healthy donors. Here immunoSEQ multiplex PCR was the method, and the copy in TCRdb shows in-frame clones only, minus some. The sample contains fewer than 200,000 clones, roughly 80% of which appear only once. The material sequenced was PBMCs. These receptors were obtained from a woman aged 45-65 years in good health and CMV-seropositive. CDR3s include the opening cysteine and the closing phenylalanine or tryptophan. D genes are given only for firm matches. Clone sizes are given selectively: once, few, many, or a class where the clone is expanded.

clone_size cdr3_length j_call d_call v_call cdr3_nt cdr3_aa
NA 13 TRBJ1-5 NA TRBV2 TGTGCCAGCAGTTCCGGGGGGAATCAGCCCCAGCATTTT CASSSGGNQPQHF
few 16 TRBJ1-1 TRBD1 TRBV5-4 TGTGCCAGCAGCTTGAGCAGGGGGCGCCGACGGACTGAAGCTTTCTTT CASSLSRGRRRTEAFF
NA 14 TRBJ1-2 NA TRBV28 TGTGCCAGCAGTTCCGGGTTAGACGGCTATGGCTACACCTTC CASSSGLDGYGYTF
NA 14 TRBJ2-1 TRBD1 TRBV7-9 TGTGCCAGCAGCTGGACAGGGGCGGAAAATGAGCAGTTCTTC CASSWTGAENEQFF
NA 13 TRBJ2-5 NA TRBV29-1 TGCAGCGCCAGGGGGGTGGATGGAGAGACCCAGTACTTC CSARGVDGETQYF
once 18 TRBJ2-1 TRBD2 TRBV5-1 TGCGCCAGCAGCGCCGACCGGACTAGCGGGGTCCACTACAATGAGCAGTTCTTC CASSADRTSGVHYNEQFF
NA 16 TRBJ2-2 TRBD1 TRBV7-9 TGTGCCAGCAGCTTAGCTACAGGGGGAAATGGCGGGGAGCTGTTTTTT CASSLATGGNGGELFF
NA 14 TRBJ1-2 NA TRBV29-1 TGCAGCGTTGGGAGCGCGGGGGCGCGCTATGGCTACACCTTC CSVGSAGARYGYTF
NA 15 TRBJ1-2 TRBD1 TRBV4-3 TGCGCCAGCAGCCTGGTCCCGGACAGGGACTATGGCTACACCTTC CASSLVPDRDYGYTF
NA 16 TRBJ2-1 NA TRBV9 TGTGCCAGCAGCGTAGGGCTAGTAGTATCCTACAATGAGCAGTTCTTC CASSVGLVVSYNEQFF
once 16 TRBJ2-1 NA TRBV2 TGTGCCAGCAGTTTTTCCGGGACTCTCTCCTACAATGAGCAGTTCTTC CASSFSGTLSYNEQFF
NA 15 TRBJ1-2 TRBD1 TRBV7-2 TGTGCCAGCAGGGGAGGACAGGGGGTGAACTATGGCTACACCTTC CASRGGQGVNYGYTF
NA 14 TRBJ1-3 TRBD1 TRBV4-1 TGCGCCAGCAGCCCAGGGACAGGGAGAAACACCATATATTTT CASSPGTGRNTIYF
NA 13 TRBJ1-5 NA TRBV10-3 TGTGCCATCCTCAGGGGAACGTATCAGCCCCAGCATTTT CAILRGTYQPQHF
once 15 TRBJ2-3 NA TRBV9 TGTGCCAGCAGCGTAGCCCCTTTAGAGACAGATACGCAGTATTTT CASSVAPLETDTQYF
NA 11 TRBJ1-4 NA TRBV20-1 TGCAGTGTGGTACAGAATGAAAAACTGTTTTTT CSVVQNEKLFF
NA 15 TRBJ2-3 NA TRBV28 TGTGCCAGCAGTTGGGACTCCAGATTGGGAGATACGCAGTATTTT CASSWDSRLGDTQYF
NA 15 TRBJ2-3 NA TRBV4-3 TGCGCCAGCAGCCCCGAAGCGAAGGGCACAGATACGCAGTATTTT CASSPEAKGTDTQYF
NA 15 TRBJ1-4 TRBD1 TRBV6-1 TGTGCCAGCGGGACAGGGGAACGAACTAATGAAAAACTGTTTTTT CASGTGERTNEKLFF
NA 16 TRBJ2-3 NA TRBV19 TGTGCCAGTAGTAGGGGGGGGCAGACTAGCACAGATACGCAGTATTTT CASSRGGQTSTDTQYF
NA 13 TRBJ1-1 TRBD1 TRBV7-3 TGTGCCAGCAGCCTCACCACAGGGGAAAAAGCTTTCTTT CASSLTTGEKAFF
NA 15 TRBJ2-3 NA TRBV5-1 TGCGCCAGCAGCTTAGCGGGTGTGATGACAGATACGCAGTATTTT CASSLAGVMTDTQYF
NA 13 TRBJ2-7 NA TRBV7-7 TGTGCTAGCAGCTTAGGCCAGAACTACGAGCAGTACTTC CASSLGQNYEQYF
NA 15 TRBJ1-2 NA TRBV6-5 TGTGCCAGCAGTTATTCAGGGGAATTTGGCTATGGCTACACCTTC CASSYSGEFGYGYTF
NA 15 TRBJ2-5 NA TRBV21-1 TGTGCCAGCAGCAAAGACTGGGACAGGCAAGAGACCCAGTACTTC CASSKDWDRQETQYF
NA 15 TRBJ1-3 TRBD1 TRBV5-1 TGCGCCAGCAGCTCCGGGACAGGGTCCGGAAACACCATATATTTT CASSSGTGSGNTIYF
NA 16 TRBJ1-3 NA TRBV11-2 TGTGCCAGCAGCTCGACACAGGGACCCTCTGGAAACACCATATATTTT CASSSTQGPSGNTIYF
NA 13 TRBJ1-2 NA TRBV27 TGTGCCAGCAGTCTCCAGGGTGGGGATGGCTACACCTTC CASSLQGGDGYTF
NA 13 TRBJ1-2 NA TRBV5-4 TGTGCCAGCAGCTTGAACTGGGGGGGTGGCTACACCTTC CASSLNWGGGYTF
NA 14 TRBJ1-5 NA TRBV6-5 TGTGCCAGCAGACGCGACAGAAGCAATCAGCCCCAGCATTTT CASRRDRSNQPQHF
NA 15 TRBJ2-3 TRBD2 TRBV9 TGTGCCAGCAGCGTCAGCGGGGTGCAGGGAGATACGCAGTATTTT CASSVSGVQGDTQYF
NA 16 TRBJ2-5 TRBD1 TRBV30 TGTGCCTGGAGTGCATGGGACAGCCATCGACAAGAGACCCAGTACTTC CAWSAWDSHRQETQYF
NA 16 TRBJ2-3 TRBD1 TRBV6-1 TGTGCCAGCAGTGAGCGACAGGGGAAAACGACAGATACGCAGTATTTT CASSERQGKTTDTQYF
NA 14 TRBJ2-3 NA TRBV19 TGTGCCAGTAGTACCCCCGGGATCACAGATACGCAGTATTTT CASSTPGITDTQYF
NA 13 TRBJ1-1 NA TRBV2 TGTGCCAGCAGAAACCGGGACTCAAAGAGAGCTTTCTTT CASRNRDSKRAFF
few 14 TRBJ1-1 TRBD1 TRBV5-4 TGTGCCAGCAGCGTACAGGGGAGGAACACTGAAGCTTTCTTT CASSVQGRNTEAFF
NA 16 TRBJ2-1 TRBD2 TRBV4-3 TGCGCCAGCAGCCAGGATCTAGCGGGAGGGCACAATGAGCAGTTCTTC CASSQDLAGGHNEQFF
once 15 TRBJ1-2 TRBD1 TRBV19 TGTGCCAGTAGTACACAGGGGGCGCCTGGCTATGGCTACACCTTC CASSTQGAPGYGYTF
few 13 TRBJ1-5 TRBD1 TRBV30 TGTGCCTGGAGTGGACAGGGGTATCAGCCCCAGCATTTT CAWSGQGYQPQHF
NA 16 TRBJ2-2 TRBD1 TRBV5-1 TGCGCCAGCAGCTTGGGGGGACAGGGATTCACCGGGGAGCTGTTTTTT CASSLGGQGFTGELFF
NA 19 TRBJ2-2 TRBD2 TRBV9 TGTGCCAGCAGCTCCTGGGGGAGGACTAGCGGGGGTGACACCGGGGAGCTGTTTTTT CASSSWGRTSGGDTGELFF
NA 13 TRBJ1-2 NA TRBV6-5 TGTGCCAGCAGTTACGGGCAAGCCTATGGCTACACCTTC CASSYGQAYGYTF
NA 16 TRBJ1-4 TRBD1 TRBV15 TGTGCCACCAGCAGAGGGCAGGACAGGGGTAATGAAAAACTGTTTTTT CATSRGQDRGNEKLFF
NA 14 TRBJ1-4 NA TRBV7-7 TGTGCTAGCAGGAACAGGGAACCTAATGAAAAACTGTTTTTT CASRNREPNEKLFF
NA 15 TRBJ2-1 TRBD2 TRBV4-2 TGTGCCAGCAGCCCGACCCTAGCGGGCAACAATGAGCAGTTCTTC CASSPTLAGNNEQFF
NA 15 TRBJ2-2 NA TRBV9 TGTGCCAGCAGCGTAGCCGGGTATGACACCGGGGAGCTGTTTTTT CASSVAGYDTGELFF
few 13 TRBJ1-5 NA TRBV10-3 TGTGCCATCAGTGAGACAGCTAATCAGCCCCAGCATTTT CAISETANQPQHF
NA 15 TRBJ1-1 NA TRBV7-9 TGTGCCAGCAGCTTAGTGGTACAGGGATCGGATGAAGCTTTCTTT CASSLVVQGSDEAFF
NA 12 TRBJ2-5 NA TRBV2 TGTGCCAGCAGTGATTTAATGGAGACCCAGTACTTC CASSDLMETQYF
NA 14 TRBJ2-6 NA TRBV19 TGTGCCAGTAGTCCCATCTCTGGGGCCAACGTCCTGACTTTC CASSPISGANVLTF
few 13 TRBJ2-7 NA TRBV25-1 TGTGCCAGCAGTGAGAACTATCCCTACGAGCAGTACTTC CASSENYPYEQYF
NA 15 TRBJ1-4 NA TRBV14 TGTGCCAGCAGCCAGTACAGGGCGACTAATGAAAAACTGTTTTTT CASSQYRATNEKLFF
NA 15 TRBJ2-3 TRBD2 TRBV4-3 TGCGCCAGCAGCCAAGCGCGGGGGGGGGCAGATACGCAGTATTTT CASSQARGGADTQYF
NA 12 TRBJ2-2 NA TRBV18 TGTGCCAGCCTCCATAGCACCGGGGAGCTGTTTTTT CASLHSTGELFF
NA 13 TRBJ1-6 NA TRBV7-2 TGTGCCAGCAGCCCGACAACCCCTTCACCCCTCCACTTT CASSPTTPSPLHF
NA 15 TRBJ1-2 NA TRBV27 TGTGCCAGCAGTTGGGGTCTGGGAGGAGCCTATGGCTACACCTTC CASSWGLGGAYGYTF
once 17 TRBJ1-3 NA TRBV5-1 TGCGCCAGCAGCTTGAGGACAGACTTAGACTCTGGAAACACCATATATTTT CASSLRTDLDSGNTIYF
NA 16 TRBJ2-3 TRBD2 TRBV18 TGTGCCAGCTCACCCATACGAGAGCGGGAGGCCCATACGCAGTATTTT CASSPIREREAHTQYF
few 14 TRBJ1-5 NA TRBV6-5 TGTGCCAGCAGCTCTCGGACAGCCAATCAGCCCCAGCATTTT CASSSRTANQPQHF